This entry features one TCR beta chain sequence. The data stem from a study of blood T cell repertoires in COVID-19. Whole-study context: Acute and convalescent COVID-19 samples came from the United States, Italy and Spain. T cells, B-cell-depleted T cells, or PBMCs supplied cDNA or gDNA.

Trimming pared 4 bases from V and 8 bases from J, leaving 15 bases between. Germline CDR1 SGHRS, CDR2 YFSETQ. This CDR3 is 14 amino acids long. In the source study's methods: Estimates of nucleated cell counts were drawn from the amplification of reference gene primers. The method was immunoSEQ multiplex PCR; TCRdb's version includes in-frame clones alone and lacks a portion of them. V, J and clone size were drawn from that table, and D and trimming were deduced from the DNA. The top ten clones hold roughly 12% of a sample with about 280,000 clones, almost 90% of them seen once. The specimen sequenced was peripheral blood. The rearrangement joins TRBV5-1 to TRBJ1-4; D not certain. The sequence came from a woman aged 25 to 39 with COVID-19, enrolled during active disease. CDR3 sequence: CASSPSGPGEKLFF. CDR3 DNA sequence: TGCGCCAGCAGCCCCTCGGGTCCGGGGGAAAAACTGTTTTTT.